The 10 T cell receptor beta chains presented below share a single source sample, sequenced in a study of cytomegalovirus exposure and HLA in healthy donors. Primers: 60 Vbeta forward and 13 Jbeta reverse. The data were produced by immunoSEQ multiplex PCR, yet TCRdb's version contains in-frame clones alone and is incomplete. The sample has some 190,000 clones, 70% to 80% seen once. Input material: PBMCs. The source of these receptors is a woman in her 30s in good health and CMV-seropositive.

This rearrangement joins TRBV10-3 to TRBJ2-2; D call uncertain. Between the trimmed V and J ends, which lost 10 bases and 2 bases, there was a span of 17 bases. Germline loops: CDR1 ENHRY, CDR2 SYGVKD. The length of the CDR3 is 15 residues. CDR3 DNA: TGTGCCACCCGGCGCAGAACAGAAAACACCGGGGAGCTGTTTTTT. It translates to CATRRRTENTGELFF.

This chain connects TRBV30 to TRBJ2-3; maybe TRBD2 (6 bases). CDR3 length: 13 amino acids. V gave up 3 bases and J gave up 2 bases, with 9 bases separating them. The germline CDR1 and CDR2 sequences are GTSNPN and SVGIG (reference sequence). CDR3: CAWRDYYTDTQYF. The CDR3 DNA reads as TGTGCCTGGAGGGACTATTACACAGATACGCAGTATTTT. Drawing the rest from reference TRBV30 and TRBJ2-3, the complete variable domain is SQTIHQWPATLVQPVGSPLSLECTVEGTSNPNLYWYRQAAGRGLQLLFYSVGIGQISSEVPQNLSASRPQDRQFILSSKKLLLSDSGFYLCAWRDYYTDTQYFGPGTRLTVL.

The chain couples TRBV10-3 to TRBJ1-5; 8 nucleotides align to TRBD1. The CDR3 sequence is 15 residues long. Germline V gives CDR1 ENHRY, CDR2 SYGVKD. The J segment lost 3 bases and the V segment lost 2 bases, leaving 3 bases of the junction unmatched. CDR3 sequence reads: CAISEGQGNNQPQHF. CDR3 in DNA: TGTGCCATCAGTGAGGGACAGGGAAACAATCAGCCCCAGCATTTT.

The chain uses TRBV27 and TRBJ2-1; perhaps TRBD2 as D (5 bases). This CDR3 is built from 14 residues. Between the trimmed V and J ends, which lost 3 bases and 9 bases, there was a span of 15 bases. The germline V gene has CDR1 MNHEY and CDR2 SMNVEV (reference sequence). The CDR3 sequence: CASSLIWGVGEQFF. DNA of the CDR3: TGTGCCAGCAGTTTGATTTGGGGAGTCGGTGAGCAGTTCTTC.

This clone turned up a few times. The chain uses TRBV12-5 and TRBJ1-1; TRBD1 matches 8 bases. V shed 6 bases and J 5 bases; nucleotides not matched to a gene: 11. The CDR3 runs 15 residues. Germline lookup yields CDR1 LGHNT and CDR2 FRNRAP. CDR3 in DNA: TGTGCTAGTGGCACCTCCAGGGGGCCAGGAACTGAAGCTTTCTTT. It encodes CASGTSRGPGTEAFF.

Of note for this clone: A junction boundary mismatches the germline segment, possibly from a read error. V usage is TRBV9 and J usage is TRBJ2-2; TRBD2 is a possible D gene (5 bases). Germline loops: CDR1 SGDLS, CDR2 YYNGEE. The CDR3 extends over 18 amino acids. CDR3 DNA sequence: TGTGCCAGCAGCGTACGTAGAGGTCTAGCCGCGGTACACCGGGGAGCTGTTTTT. This gives the protein CASSVRRGLAAVHRGAVF. The full variable domain, with the rest looked up from reference TRBV9 and TRBJ2-2, is DSGVTQTPKHLITATGQRVTLRCSPRSGDLSVYWYQQSLDQGLQFLIQYYNGEERAKGNILERFSAQQFPDLHSELNLSSLELGDSALYFCASSVRRGLAAVHRGAVFGEGSRLTVL.

The chain recombines TRBV29-1 with TRBJ2-1; weak D call: TRBD1 (6 bases). Trimming cost V 7 bases and J 10 bases, with 20 bases left between them. The germline V gene has CDR1 SQVTM and CDR2 ANQGSEA. There are 13 residues in the CDR3. In DNA form, the CDR3 reads TGCAGCGCCAAAATAGGGGGAAGCGGAGAGCAGTTCTTC. This sequence encodes CSAKIGGSGEQFF.

The gene calls are TRBV5-1 and TRBJ2-5, with TRBD1 matching over 7 bases. Germline CDR1 SGHRS, CDR2 YFSETQ. With V trimmed by 4 bases and J by 5 bases, 8 bases remained unmatched. The CDR3 sequence is 14 residues long. The CDR3 DNA follows: TGCGCCAGCAGCCCATCAGGGGGAGCCGAGACCCAGTACTTC. This encodes CASSPSGGAETQYF.

The chain combines TRBV15 with TRBJ1-1; D might be TRBD1 (6 bases). Germline lookup yields CDR1 LNHNV and CDR2 YYDKDF (reference sequence). Deletions cut 3 bases from V and 5 bases from J, with 13 bases between. CDR3 size: 14 residues. CDR3 bases: TGTGCCACCAGCAGGGGAGGGGGGTTGACTGAAGCTTTCTTT. As protein: CATSRGGGLTEAFF.

The chain carries TRBV27 and TRBJ2-2; 11 nucleotides line up with TRBD2. V lost 6 bases and J lost 5; bases outside the gene matches: 11. In germline, CDR1 is MNHEY, CDR2 SMNVEV (reference sequence). The CDR3 runs to 17 residues. The CDR3 DNA reads TGTGCCAGCAGACCTTTACTAGCGGGAGTTGGGACCGGGGAGCTGTTTTTT. This sequence encodes CASRPLLAGVGTGELFF.